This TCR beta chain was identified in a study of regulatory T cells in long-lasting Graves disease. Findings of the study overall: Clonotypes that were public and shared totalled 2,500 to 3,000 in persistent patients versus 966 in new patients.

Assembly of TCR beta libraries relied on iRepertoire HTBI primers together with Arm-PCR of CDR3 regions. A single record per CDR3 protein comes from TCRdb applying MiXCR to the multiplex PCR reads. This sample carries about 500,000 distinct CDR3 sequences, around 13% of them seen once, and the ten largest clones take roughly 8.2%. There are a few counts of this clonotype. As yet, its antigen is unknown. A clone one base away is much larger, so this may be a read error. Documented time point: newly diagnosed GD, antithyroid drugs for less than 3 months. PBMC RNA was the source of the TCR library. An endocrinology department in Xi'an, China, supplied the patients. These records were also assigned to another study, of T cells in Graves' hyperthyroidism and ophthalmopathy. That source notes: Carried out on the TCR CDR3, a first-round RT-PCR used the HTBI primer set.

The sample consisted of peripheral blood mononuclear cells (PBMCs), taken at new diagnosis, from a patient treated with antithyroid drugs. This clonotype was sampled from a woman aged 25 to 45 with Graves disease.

The CDR3 sequence is CASGGGQAGGERQFF. The CDR3 nucleotides are TGTGCCAGCGGTGGGGGGCAGGCGGGAGGTGAGAGGCAGTTCTTC. The rearrangement joins TRBV28 to TRBJ2-1; 8 nucleotides line up with TRBD2. Germline CDR1 reads MDHEN; CDR2 reads SYDVKM. This CDR3 has 15 amino acids. The V and J ends lost 8 bases and 12 bases, in that order; junction bases with no gene match: 18.